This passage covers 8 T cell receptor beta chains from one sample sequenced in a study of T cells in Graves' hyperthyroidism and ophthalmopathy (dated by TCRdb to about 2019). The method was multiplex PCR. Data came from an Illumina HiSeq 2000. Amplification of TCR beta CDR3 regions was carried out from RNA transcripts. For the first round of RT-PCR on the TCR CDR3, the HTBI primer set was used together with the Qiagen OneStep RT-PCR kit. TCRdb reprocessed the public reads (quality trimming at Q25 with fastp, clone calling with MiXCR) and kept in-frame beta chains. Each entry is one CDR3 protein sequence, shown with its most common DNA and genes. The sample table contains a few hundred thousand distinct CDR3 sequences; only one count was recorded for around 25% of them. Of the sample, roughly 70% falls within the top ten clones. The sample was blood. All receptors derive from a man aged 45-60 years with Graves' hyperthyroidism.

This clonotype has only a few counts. CDR3 bases: TGTGCCAGCAGTTCTCTAGCGGGAGTTATGACCCAGTACTTC. It yields the protein CASSSLAGVMTQYF. The rearrangement uses TRBV12-3 or TRBV12-4 and TRBJ2-5; 10 bases are shared with TRBD2. CDR3 length: 14 residues. Trimming removed 4 bases from V and 7 bases from J; junction bases left unmatched: 6.

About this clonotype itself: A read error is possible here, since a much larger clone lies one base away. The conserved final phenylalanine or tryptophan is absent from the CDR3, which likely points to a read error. In DNA form, the CDR3 reads TGTGCCAGCAGCTTAGCAATTGAGCAGTACCTC. Amino acids: CASSLAIEQYL. J is TRBJ2-7 and V is TRBV7-2; no clear D gene. The CDR3 consists of 11 residues. Germline V gene sequence: CDR1 SGHTA, CDR2 FQGNSA. V lost 0 bases, J lost 7 bases, and 4 bases lay in between.

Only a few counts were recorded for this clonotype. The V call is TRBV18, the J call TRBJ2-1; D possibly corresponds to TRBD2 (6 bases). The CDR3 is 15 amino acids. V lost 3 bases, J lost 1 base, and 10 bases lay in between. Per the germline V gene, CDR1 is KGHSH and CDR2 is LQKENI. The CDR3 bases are TGTGCCAGCTCACCTTACGGGAGTTCCTACAATGAGCAGTTCTTC. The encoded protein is CASSPYGSSYNEQFF.

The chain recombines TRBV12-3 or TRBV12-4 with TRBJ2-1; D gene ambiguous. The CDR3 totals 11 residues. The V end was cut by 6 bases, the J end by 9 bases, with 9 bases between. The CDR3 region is CASSPRFEQFF. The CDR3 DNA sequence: TGTGCCAGCAGCCCTAGATTTGAGCAGTTCTTC.

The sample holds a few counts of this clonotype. The CDR3 protein is CASSLQGLDFSGANVLTF. The CDR3 nucleotides are TGTGCCAGCAGCTTACAGGGCTTAGACTTCTCTGGGGCCAACGTCCTGACTTTC. V and J are TRBV7-8 and TRBJ2-6, with D possibly being TRBD1 (5 bases). CDR1 is SGHVS, CDR2 FQNEAQ, per germline. V gave up 2 bases and J gave up 0 bases, with 14 bases separating them. CDR3 length equals 18 residues. The full variable domain, its missing parts supplied by reference TRBV7-8 and TRBJ2-6, is GAGVSQSPRYKVAKRGQDVALRCDPISGHVSLFWYQQALGQGPEFLTYFQNEAQLDKSGLPSDRFFAERPEGSVSTLKIQRTQQEDSAVYLCASSLQGLDFSGANVLTFGAGSRLTVL.

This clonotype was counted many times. The CDR3 region has the DNA TGTGCCAGCAGCTTTAGCGGAACCTACACAGATACGCAGTATTTT. This translates into CASSFSGTYTDTQYF. The V gene is TRBV7-9, the J gene TRBJ2-3; D might be TRBD2 (6 bases). Germline V gene data show CDR1 as SEHNR and CDR2 as FQNEAQ (reference sequence). The V gene lost 3 bases and the J gene lost 2 bases, with 12 bases spanning the gap. This CDR3 comprises 15 residues.

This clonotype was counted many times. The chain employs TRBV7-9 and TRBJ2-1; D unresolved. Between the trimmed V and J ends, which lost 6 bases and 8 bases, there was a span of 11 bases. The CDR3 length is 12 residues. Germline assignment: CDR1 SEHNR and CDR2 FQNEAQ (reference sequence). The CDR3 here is CASSDMSDEQFF. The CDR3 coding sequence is TGTGCCAGCAGTGACATGTCGGATGAGCAGTTCTTC. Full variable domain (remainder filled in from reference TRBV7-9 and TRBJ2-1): DTGVSQNPRHKITKRGQNVTFRCDPISEHNRLYWYRQTLGQGPEFLTYFQNEAQLEKSRLLSDRFSAERPKGSFSTLEIQRTEQGDSAMYLCASSDMSDEQFFGPGTRLTVL.

The CDR3 region has the DNA TGTGCCAGCGTCCGAAGGCCGACAGGGAGCAACACTGAAGCTTTCTTT. The encoded protein is CASVRRPTGSNTEAFF. The chain carries TRBV7-8 and TRBJ1-1, with 7 nucleotides matching TRBD1. CDR1 SGHVS and CDR2 FQNEAQ come from the germline V gene. Unmatched junction bases numbered 14, after V lost 8 bases and J lost 2 bases. The CDR3 has 16 amino acids.